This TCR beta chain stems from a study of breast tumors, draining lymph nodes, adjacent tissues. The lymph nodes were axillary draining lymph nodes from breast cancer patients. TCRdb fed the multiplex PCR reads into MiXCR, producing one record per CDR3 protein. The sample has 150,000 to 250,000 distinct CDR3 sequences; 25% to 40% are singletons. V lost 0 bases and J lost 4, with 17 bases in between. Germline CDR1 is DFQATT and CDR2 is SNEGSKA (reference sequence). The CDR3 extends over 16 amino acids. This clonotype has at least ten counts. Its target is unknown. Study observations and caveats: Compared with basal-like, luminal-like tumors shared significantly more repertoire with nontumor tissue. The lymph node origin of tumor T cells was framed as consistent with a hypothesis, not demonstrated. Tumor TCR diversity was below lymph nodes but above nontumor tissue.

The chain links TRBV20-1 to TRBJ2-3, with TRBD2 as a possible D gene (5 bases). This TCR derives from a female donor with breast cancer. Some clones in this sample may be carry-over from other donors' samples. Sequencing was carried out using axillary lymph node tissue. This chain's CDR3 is CSARDRVLGVADTQYF. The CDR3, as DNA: TGCAGTGCTAGAGATCGAGTGTTGGGAGTTGCAGATACGCAGTATTTT.